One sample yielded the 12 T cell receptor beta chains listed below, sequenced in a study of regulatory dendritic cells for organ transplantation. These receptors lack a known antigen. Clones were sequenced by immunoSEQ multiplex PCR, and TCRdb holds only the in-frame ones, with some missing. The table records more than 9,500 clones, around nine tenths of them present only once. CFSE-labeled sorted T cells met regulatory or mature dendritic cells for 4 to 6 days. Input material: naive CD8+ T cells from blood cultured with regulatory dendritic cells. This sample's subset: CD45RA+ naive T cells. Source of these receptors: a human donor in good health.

Here the CDR3 reads CASSATRANTEAFF. CDR3 sequence (DNA): TGTGCCAGCAGCGCCACTAGGGCGAACACTGAAGCTTTCTTT. The gene calls are TRBV7-9 and TRBJ1-1; D call uncertain. The CDR3 is 14 amino acids. V lost 5 bases, J lost 1 base, and 11 bases lay in between. Germline-derived CDR1 and CDR2 are SEHNR and FQNEAQ (reference sequence).

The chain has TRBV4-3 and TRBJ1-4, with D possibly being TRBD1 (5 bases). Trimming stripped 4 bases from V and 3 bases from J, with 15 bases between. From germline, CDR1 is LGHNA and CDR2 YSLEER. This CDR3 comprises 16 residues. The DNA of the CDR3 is TGCGCCAGCAGCCCGAGGTATACGGGGGCTAATGAAAAACTGTTTTTT. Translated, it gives CASSPRYTGANEKLFF.

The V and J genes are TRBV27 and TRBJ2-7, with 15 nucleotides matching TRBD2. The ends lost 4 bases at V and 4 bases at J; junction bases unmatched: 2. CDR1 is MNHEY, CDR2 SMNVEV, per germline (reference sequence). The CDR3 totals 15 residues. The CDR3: CASSSGTSGRYEQYF. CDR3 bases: TGTGCCAGCAGTTCAGGGACTAGCGGGAGGTACGAGCAGTACTTC.

CDR3 nucleotide sequence: TGTGCCAGCAGCACGCGACAGGGCGGAGGTGGCTACACCTTC. Residues: CASSTRQGGGGYTF. The chain recombines TRBV7-9 with TRBJ1-2; 7 bases fit TRBD1. The germline CDR1 and CDR2 sequences are SEHNR and FQNEAQ (reference sequence). J lost 7 bases, V lost 5 bases, and 10 bases had no gene match. The CDR3 consists of 14 residues. The full variable domain, completed using reference TRBV7-9 and TRBJ1-2, is DTGVSQNPRHKITKRGQNVTFRCDPISEHNRLYWYRQTLGQGPEFLTYFQNEAQLEKSRLLSDRFSAERPKGSFSTLEIQRTEQGDSAMYLCASSTRQGGGGYTFGSGTRLTVV.

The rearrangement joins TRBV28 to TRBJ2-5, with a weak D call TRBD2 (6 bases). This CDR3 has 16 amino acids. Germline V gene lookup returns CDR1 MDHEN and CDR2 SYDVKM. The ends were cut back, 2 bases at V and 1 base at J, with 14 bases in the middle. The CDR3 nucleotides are TGTGCCAGCAGTTTAGGGTTCGGAGGGTTCCAAGAGACCCAGTACTTC. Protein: CASSLGFGGFQETQYF. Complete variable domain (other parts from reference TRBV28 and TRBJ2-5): DVKVTQSSRYLVKRTGEKVFLECVQDMDHENMFWYRQDPGLGLRLIYFSYDVKMKEKGDIPEGYSVSREKKERFSLILESASTNQTSMYLCASSLGFGGFQETQYFGPGTRLLVL.

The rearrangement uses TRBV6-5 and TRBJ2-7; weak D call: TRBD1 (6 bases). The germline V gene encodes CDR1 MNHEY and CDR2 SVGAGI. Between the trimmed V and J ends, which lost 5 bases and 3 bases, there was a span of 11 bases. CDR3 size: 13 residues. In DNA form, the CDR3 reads TGTGCCAGCAGTACCCCGACAGGCTACGAGCAGTACTTC. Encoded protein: CASSTPTGYEQYF.

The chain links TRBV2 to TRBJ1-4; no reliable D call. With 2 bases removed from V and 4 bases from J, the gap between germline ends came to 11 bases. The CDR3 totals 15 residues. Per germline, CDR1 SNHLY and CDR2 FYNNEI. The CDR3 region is CASSERLLLNEKLFF. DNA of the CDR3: TGTGCCAGCAGTGAAAGGCTCTTGCTTAATGAAAAACTGTTTTTT. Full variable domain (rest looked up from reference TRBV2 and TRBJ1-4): EPEVTQTPSHQVTQMGQEVILRCVPISNHLYFYWYRQILGQKVEFLVSFYNNEISEKSEIFDDQFSVERPDGSNFTLKIRSTKLEDSAMYFCASSERLLLNEKLFFGSGTQLSVL.

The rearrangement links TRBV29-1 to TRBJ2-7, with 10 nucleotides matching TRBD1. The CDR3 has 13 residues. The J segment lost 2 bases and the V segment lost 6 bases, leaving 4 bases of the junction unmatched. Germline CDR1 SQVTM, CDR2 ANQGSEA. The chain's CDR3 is CSVGTGVTYEQYF. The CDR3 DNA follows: TGCAGCGTCGGGACAGGGGTAACCTACGAGCAGTACTTC.

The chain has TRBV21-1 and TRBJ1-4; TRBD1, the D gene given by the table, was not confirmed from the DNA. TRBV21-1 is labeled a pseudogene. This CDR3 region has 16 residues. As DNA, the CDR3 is TGTGCCAGCAGCAAAGGGAGACAGGGGACTAATGAAAAACTGTTTTTT. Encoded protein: CASSKGRQGTNEKLFF.

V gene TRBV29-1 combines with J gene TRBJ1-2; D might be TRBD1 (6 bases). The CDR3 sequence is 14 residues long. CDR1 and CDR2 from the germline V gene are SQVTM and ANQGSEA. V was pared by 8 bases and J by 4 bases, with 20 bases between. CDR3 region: CSLLPPTGIYGYTF. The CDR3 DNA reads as TGCAGCTTATTGCCCCCGACAGGAATCTATGGCTACACCTTC.

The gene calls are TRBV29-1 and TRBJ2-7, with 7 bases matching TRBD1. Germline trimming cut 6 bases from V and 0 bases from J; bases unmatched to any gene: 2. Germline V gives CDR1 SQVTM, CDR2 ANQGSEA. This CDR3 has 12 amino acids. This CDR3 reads CSVQGFSYEQYF. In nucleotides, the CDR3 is TGCAGCGTACAGGGGTTCTCCTACGAGCAGTACTTC.

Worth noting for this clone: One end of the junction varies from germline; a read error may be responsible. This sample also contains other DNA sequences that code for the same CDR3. The CDR3 sequence: CASSLLVGDTEAFF. As DNA, the CDR3 is TGTGCCAGCAGCCTCCTGGTCGGGGACACTGAGGCTTTCTTT. This sequence joins TRBV5-8 and TRBJ1-1, with a weak D call TRBD1 (6 bases). Germline loops: CDR1 SGHTS, CDR2 YDEGEE. The CDR3 is 14 residues long.